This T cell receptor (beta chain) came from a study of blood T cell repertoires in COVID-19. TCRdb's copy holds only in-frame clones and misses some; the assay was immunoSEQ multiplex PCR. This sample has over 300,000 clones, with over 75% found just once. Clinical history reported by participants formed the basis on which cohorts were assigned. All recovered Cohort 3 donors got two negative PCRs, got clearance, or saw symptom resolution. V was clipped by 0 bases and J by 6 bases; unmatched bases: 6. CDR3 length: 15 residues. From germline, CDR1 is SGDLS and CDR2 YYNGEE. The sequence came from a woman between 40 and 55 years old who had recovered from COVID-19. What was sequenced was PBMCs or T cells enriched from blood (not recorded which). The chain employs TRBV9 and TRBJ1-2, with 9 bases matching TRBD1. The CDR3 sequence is CASSVALRTGDGYTF. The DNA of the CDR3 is TGTGCCAGCAGCGTAGCACTTAGGACAGGGGATGGCTACACCTTC.